Listed below are T cell receptor beta chains from one sample, sequenced in a study of blood T cell repertoires in COVID-19. TCRdb's copy holds only in-frame clones and misses some; the assay was immunoSEQ multiplex PCR. The table includes about 280,000 clones, 85% detected once. Sequencing input: PBMCs or T cells enriched from blood (not recorded which). The source is a woman in her fifties or sixties who had recovered from COVID-19. The CDR3 runs from the conserved cysteine through the conserved F or W. D genes are given only for firm matches. Clone size is shown for a subset of rows, as once, few, many or a class of expanded clone.

d_gene	v_gene	j_gene	abundance	CDR3aa	CDR3nt
.	TRBV14	TRBJ2-2	.	CASSQEVDKAGELFF	TGTGCCAGCAGCCAAGAAGTAGACAAGGCCGGGGAGCTGTTTTTT
TRBD2	TRBV4-1	TRBJ2-1	few	CASSRGTSGLGSSYNEQFF	TGCGCCAGCAGCCGCGGGACTAGCGGGCTTGGGAGCTCCTACAATGAGCAGTTCTTC
TRBD1	TRBV9	TRBJ1-6	.	CASSVDEGGSHNSPLHF	TGTGCCAGCAGCGTAGACGAAGGGGGCTCCCATAATTCACCCCTCCACTTT
.	TRBV6-2/TRBV6-3	TRBJ1-1	.	CASSYPTDRMNTEAFF	TGTGCCAGCAGTTACCCGACGGACAGAATGAACACTGAAGCTTTCTTT
TRBD1	TRBV29-1	TRBJ1-1	.	CSVRQGTSNTEAFF	TGCAGCGTTCGACAGGGCACCTCGAACACTGAAGCTTTCTTT
.	TRBV9	TRBJ2-7	.	CASSVGRTTYEQYF	TGTGCCAGCAGCGTAGGTCGGACTACCTACGAGCAGTACTTC
TRBD1	TRBV27	TRBJ1-2	.	CASSGGTDTNYGYTF	TGTGCCAGCAGTGGAGGGACAGATACTAACTATGGCTACACCTTC
.	TRBV12-3/TRBV12-4	TRBJ1-2	.	CASNQQGYYGYTF	TGTGCCAGCAACCAACAGGGTTACTATGGCTACACCTTC
TRBD1	TRBV28	TRBJ2-2	.	CASSFQGANTGELFF	TGTGCCAGCAGTTTTCAGGGGGCGAACACCGGGGAGCTGTTTTTT
TRBD1	TRBV7-8	TRBJ1-5	few	CASSLVGTAIRQPQHF	TGTGCCAGCAGCTTAGTCGGGACAGCCATAAGACAGCCCCAGCATTTT
.	TRBV7-9	TRBJ2-2	once	CASSLRDTNTGELFF	TGTGCCAGCAGCTTGCGGGATACGAACACCGGGGAGCTGTTTTTT
.	TRBV28	TRBJ1-5	.	CASRSPGLRESRHF	TGTGCCAGCAGATCACCGGGACTTAGGGAGTCAAGGCATTTT
.	TRBV19	TRBJ2-6	.	CASSIKLGVRNSGANVLTF	TGTGCCAGTAGTATAAAGCTTGGCGTGCGGAACTCTGGGGCCAACGTCCTGACTTTC
.	TRBV7-3	TRBJ2-3	.	CASSPNSGRTDTQYF	TGTGCCAGCAGCCCCAACTCAGGGCGGACAGATACGCAGTATTTT
TRBD2	TRBV7-9	TRBJ2-7	.	CASSRALAGLSSYEQYF	TGTGCCAGCAGTAGGGCGCTAGCGGGATTAAGCTCCTACGAGCAGTACTTC
.	TRBV28	TRBJ1-4	.	CASTSGSEKLFF	TGTGCCAGCACCTCGGGAAGCGAAAAACTGTTTTTT
TRBD1	TRBV5-6	TRBJ1-6	.	CASSWDRVGSPLHF	TGTGCCAGCAGTTGGGACAGGGTCGGTTCACCCCTCCACTTT
TRBD1	TRBV5-1	TRBJ2-1	.	CASSLRETGISNEQFF	TGCGCCAGCAGCTTGAGGGAGACAGGGATATCGAATGAGCAGTTCTTC
.	TRBV19	TRBJ2-1	.	CASSGLGGGEQFF	TGTGCCAGTAGTGGCCTAGGGGGAGGGGAGCAGTTCTTC
.	TRBV5-4	TRBJ1-2	.	CASSQAGQPGGYTF	TGTGCCAGCAGCCAAGCGGGACAACCGGGAGGCTACACCTTC
TRBD1	TRBV6-5	TRBJ2-3	.	CASRGQGATDTQYF	TGTGCCAGCAGGGGACAGGGGGCGACAGATACGCAGTATTTT
TRBD1	TRBV30	TRBJ1-2	.	CAWSVRWTGNRREGYTF	TGTGCCTGGAGTGTACGGTGGACAGGGAATCGGAGAGAAGGCTACACCTTC
.	TRBV5-1	TRBJ1-2	.	CASSPWGGQGHYGYTF	TGCGCCAGCAGCCCCTGGGGTGGGCAGGGTCACTATGGCTACACCTTC
.	TRBV7-2	TRBJ1-5	.	CASSFQSGRGQPQHF	TGTGCCAGCAGCTTTCAGTCCGGCAGGGGTCAGCCCCAGCATTTT
.	TRBV5-4	TRBJ1-4	.	CASSQGGARANEKLFF	TGTGCCAGCAGCCAAGGGGGGGCACGGGCTAATGAAAAACTGTTTTTT
.	TRBV3-1/TRBV3-2	TRBJ1-4	.	CASSYRQATNEKLFF	TGTGCCAGCAGTTACAGACAGGCAACTAATGAAAAACTGTTTTTT
TRBD1	TRBV2	TRBJ2-5	once	CASLQGTNRETQYF	TGTGCCAGCCTACAGGGGACGAACCGAGAGACCCAGTACTTC
TRBD2	TRBV5-1	TRBJ2-6	.	CASSFGGAPGANVLTF	TGCGCCAGCAGCTTCGGGGGGGCCCCTGGGGCCAACGTCCTGACTTTC
.	TRBV7-6	TRBJ1-5	once	CASSPGYSNQPQHF	TGTGCCAGCAGCCCAGGGTATAGCAATCAGCCCCAGCATTTT
TRBD2	TRBV7-9	TRBJ2-3	.	CASSSPTSGRKADTQYF	TGTGCCAGCAGCTCCCCGACTAGCGGGAGAAAAGCGGATACGCAGTATTTT
.	TRBV4-1	TRBJ2-7	.	CASSLATVSYEQYF	TGCGCCAGCAGCCTAGCGACGGTCTCCTACGAGCAGTACTTC
.	TRBV30	TRBJ1-2	.	CAWRPPKGRRYGYTF	TGTGCCTGGAGACCCCCAAAGGGGAGGCGGTATGGCTACACCTTC
TRBD1	TRBV7-9	TRBJ1-4	.	CASSSSGQGNEKLFF	TGTGCCAGCAGCTCCTCGGGACAGGGTAATGAAAAACTGTTTTTT
TRBD1	TRBV5-6	TRBJ2-7	.	CASSSTGSEQYF	TGTGCCAGCAGCTCGACAGGGAGCGAGCAGTACTTC
.	TRBV19	TRBJ1-6	few	CASSIGQGISPLHF	TGTGCCAGTAGTATCGGGCAGGGGATTTCACCCCTCCACTTT
.	TRBV3-1/TRBV3-2	TRBJ2-7	few	CASSQVDRGGSGRYYEQYF	TGTGCCAGCAGCCAAGTCGACAGGGGGGGTAGCGGGAGATACTACGAGCAGTACTTC
.	TRBV19	TRBJ1-4	many	CASSMGQGLNEKLFF	TGTGCCAGTAGTATGGGGCAGGGCCTTAATGAAAAACTGTTTTTT
.	TRBV28	TRBJ2-1	.	CASSSGVHEQFF	TGTGCCAGCAGTTCCGGGGTTCATGAGCAGTTCTTC
.	TRBV7-3	TRBJ2-2	.	CASSTNSRVNTGELFF	TGTGCCAGCAGCACTAACTCCAGGGTTAACACCGGGGAGCTGTTTTTT
TRBD1	TRBV27	TRBJ1-2	.	CASSLTGDYGYTF	TGTGCCAGCAGTCTGACAGGGGACTATGGCTACACCTTC
TRBD1	TRBV18	TRBJ1-4	.	CASSPSMPGTGAEKLFF	TGTGCCAGCTCACCTTCAATGCCCGGGACAGGGGCTGAAAAACTGTTTTTT
.	TRBV12-3/TRBV12-4	TRBJ2-7	.	CASRTGLEQYF	TGTGCCAGCAGAACAGGGCTCGAGCAGTACTTC
.	TRBV7-2	TRBJ2-1	.	CASSWGWRGPHNEQFF	TGTGCCAGCAGTTGGGGGTGGAGGGGGCCCCACAATGAGCAGTTCTTC
TRBD2	TRBV12-5	TRBJ2-1	.	CASGLDFRTSGNEQFF	TGTGCTAGTGGTTTGGACTTCCGGACTAGCGGCAATGAGCAGTTCTTC
.	TRBV3-1/TRBV3-2	TRBJ1-2	.	CASSQDMVSGVGYTF	TGTGCCAGCAGCCAAGATATGGTCTCGGGTGTTGGCTACACCTTC
.	TRBV6-4	TRBJ1-6	.	CASSERRGGPSPLHF	TGTGCCAGCAGTGAGCGTCGGGGGGGTCCTTCACCCCTCCACTTT
TRBD1	TRBV5-1	TRBJ2-2	.	CASSRDRSATNTGELFF	TGCGCCAGCAGCCGGGACAGGTCGGCCACGAACACCGGGGAGCTGTTTTTT
.	TRBV3-1/TRBV3-2	TRBJ1-5	.	CASSAMTDQPQHF	TGTGCCAGCAGCGCTATGACAGATCAGCCCCAGCATTTT
TRBD1	TRBV30	TRBJ1-4	.	CAWTATGFKEKLFF	TGTGCCTGGACCGCGACAGGGTTTAAGGAAAAACTGTTTTTT